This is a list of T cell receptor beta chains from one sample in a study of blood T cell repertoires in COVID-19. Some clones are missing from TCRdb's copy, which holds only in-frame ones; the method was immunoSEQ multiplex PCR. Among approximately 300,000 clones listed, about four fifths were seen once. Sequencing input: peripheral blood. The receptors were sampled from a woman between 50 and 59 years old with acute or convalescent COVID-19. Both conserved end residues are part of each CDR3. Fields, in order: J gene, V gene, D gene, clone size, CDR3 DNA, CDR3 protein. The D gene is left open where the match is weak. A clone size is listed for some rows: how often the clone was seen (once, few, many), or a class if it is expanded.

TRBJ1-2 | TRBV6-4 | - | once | TGTGCCAGCACGGACGGGGAGGGGAATGGCTACACCTTC | CASTDGEGNGYTF
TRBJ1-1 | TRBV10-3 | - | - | TGTGCCATCAGCCTACAGGGTAATTGGTTTGGTACAGACACTGAAGCTTTCTTT | CAISLQGNWFGTDTEAFF
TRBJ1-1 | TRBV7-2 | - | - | TGTGCCAGCAGCTTATCGGGACAACCGAACACTGAAGCTTTCTTT | CASSLSGQPNTEAFF
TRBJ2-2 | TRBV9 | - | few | TGTGCCAGCAGTACTCCTGGGGGGTTAAACACCGGGGAGCTGTTTTTT | CASSTPGGLNTGELFF
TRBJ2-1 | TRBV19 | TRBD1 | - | TGTGCCAGTAGTATAGGGCAGGGGGACAATGAGCAGTTCTTC | CASSIGQGDNEQFF
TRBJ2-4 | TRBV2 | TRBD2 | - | TGTGCCAGCAGTGAGCAGGCTAGCGGGGGTGGAAGCAAAAACATTCAGTACTTC | CASSEQASGGGSKNIQYF
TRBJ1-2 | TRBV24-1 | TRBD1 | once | TGTGCCACCAGTCAGGGGGCGGTTTATGGCTACACCTTC | CATSQGAVYGYTF
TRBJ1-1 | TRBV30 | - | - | TGTGCCTGGAGGAGAGGGAGCACTGAAGCTTTCTTT | CAWRRGSTEAFF
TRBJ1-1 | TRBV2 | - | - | TGTGCCAGCAGACCAGATGCGAACACTGAAGCTTTCTTT | CASRPDANTEAFF
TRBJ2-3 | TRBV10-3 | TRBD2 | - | TGTGCCATCAGTGACCCGGGACTAGGACACGATACGCAGTATTTT | CAISDPGLGHDTQYF
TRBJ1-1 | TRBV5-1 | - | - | TGCGCCAGCAGCTTCAAATTGAACACTGAAGCTTTCTTT | CASSFKLNTEAFF
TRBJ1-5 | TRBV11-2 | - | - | TGTGCCAGCAGCTTAGATCGGAATCAGCCCCAGCATTTT | CASSLDRNQPQHF
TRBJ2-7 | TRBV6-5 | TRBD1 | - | TGTGCCAGCAGTTGGGACAGCTACGAGCAGTACTTC | CASSWDSYEQYF
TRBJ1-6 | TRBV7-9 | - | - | TGTGCCAGCAGCTCCCCGACAGGCTCCTATAATTCACCCCTCCACTTT | CASSSPTGSYNSPLHF
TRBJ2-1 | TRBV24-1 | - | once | TGTGCCACCAGTGATCAAGCCCCGGGACCCCAGCGGGTTAGGAATGAGCAGTTCTTC | CATSDQAPGPQRVRNEQFF
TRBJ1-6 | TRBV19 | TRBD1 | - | TGTGCCAGTAGAGGGACAGGGAATAATTCACCCCTCCACTTT | CASRGTGNNSPLHF
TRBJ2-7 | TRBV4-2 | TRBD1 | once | TGTGCCAGCAGCCAGGGACAGCGGCAAGGGGTGCAGTACTTC | CASSQGQRQGVQYF
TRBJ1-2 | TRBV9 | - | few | TGTGCCAGCAGCGCCCACCTAGCTAACTATGGCTACACCTTC | CASSAHLANYGYTF
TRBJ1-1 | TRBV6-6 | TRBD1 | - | TGTGCCAGCAATTACAGGGGCACTGAAGCTTTCTTT | CASNYRGTEAFF
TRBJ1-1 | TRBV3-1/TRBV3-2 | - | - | TGTGCCAGCAGCCAAGGACCCGGGGGGGGGAGGAACACTGAAGCTTTCTTT | CASSQGPGGGRNTEAFF
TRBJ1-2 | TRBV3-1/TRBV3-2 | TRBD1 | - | TGTGCCAGCAGCAATGGACAGGATCATTACGGTGGCTATGGCTACACCTTC | CASSNGQDHYGGYGYTF
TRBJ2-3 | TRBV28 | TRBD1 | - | TGTGCCAGCAGTTCCACCGGGACAGGGGTTTCGGATACGCAGTATTTT | CASSSTGTGVSDTQYF
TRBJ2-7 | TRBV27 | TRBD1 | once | TGTGCCAGCAGTTTGACAGGGGCCGGGACCGAGCAGTACTTC | CASSLTGAGTEQYF
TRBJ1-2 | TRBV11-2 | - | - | TGTGCCAGCAACCCCAGTACAGGGCACTATAGTAGGGGCTACACCTTC | CASNPSTGHYSRGYTF
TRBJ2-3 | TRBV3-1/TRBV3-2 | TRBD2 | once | TGTGCCAGCAGGGGGACTAGCAGGAGCGCAGATACGCAGTATTTT | CASRGTSRSADTQYF
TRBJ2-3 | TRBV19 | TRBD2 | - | TGTGCCAGTAGTCCCGATTTGGGCGGGGGGGCAACAGATACGCAGTATTTT | CASSPDLGGGATDTQYF
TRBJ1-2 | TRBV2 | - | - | TGTGCCAGCAGCGAAGACAGAAGCTATGGCTACACCTTC | CASSEDRSYGYTF
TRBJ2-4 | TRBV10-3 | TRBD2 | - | TGTGCCATCAGTGAATCTCTAGCGGGAGGGCCTCGAAACATTCAGTACTTC | CAISESLAGGPRNIQYF
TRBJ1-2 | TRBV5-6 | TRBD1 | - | TGTGCCAGCAGCTTGGTGGGGGACAGGGGAAGTGGTAACTATGGCTACACCTTC | CASSLVGDRGSGNYGYTF
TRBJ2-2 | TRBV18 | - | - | TGTGCCAGCTCACCATATGAGAACGGGGAGCTGTTTTTT | CASSPYENGELFF
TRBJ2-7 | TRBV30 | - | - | TGTGCCTGGAGCGATGGGACGGGGGTTGACGAGCAGTACTTC | CAWSDGTGVDEQYF
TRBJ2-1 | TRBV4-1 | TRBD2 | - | TGCGCCAGCAGCATCCCACTAGCGGGAGAGCAGTTCTTC | CASSIPLAGEQFF
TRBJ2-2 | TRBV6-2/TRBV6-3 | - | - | TGTGCCAGCAGTTACCCCCTAGCCAGTACCAAATTAACCGGGGAGCTGTTTTTT | CASSYPLASTKLTGELFF
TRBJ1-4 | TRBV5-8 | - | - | TGTGCCAGCAGCTTGGCCCAGGGATGGGATGAAAAACTGTTTTTT | CASSLAQGWDEKLFF
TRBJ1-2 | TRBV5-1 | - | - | TGCGCCAGCAGCCCCACACCTAACTATGGCTACACCTTC | CASSPTPNYGYTF
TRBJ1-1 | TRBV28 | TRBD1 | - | TGTGCCAGTTCTCAGGGGGATAGGACTGAAGCTTTCTTT | CASSQGDRTEAFF
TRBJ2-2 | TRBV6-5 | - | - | TGTGCCAGCAGTACAGGGAACACCGGGGAGCTGTTTTTT | CASSTGNTGELFF
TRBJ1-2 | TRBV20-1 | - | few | TGCAGTGTCGGCGGGGCGGAGGGCTACACCTTC | CSVGGAEGYTF
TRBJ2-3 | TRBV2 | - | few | TGTGCCAGCATAGGCGGGGAAACAGATACGCAGTATTTT | CASIGGETDTQYF
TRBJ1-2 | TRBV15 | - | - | TGTGCCACCAGCAGAGATGGGCACTATGGCTACACCTTC | CATSRDGHYGYTF
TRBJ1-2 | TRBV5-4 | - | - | TGTGCCAGCAGCCCGACAGGTTCTGGCTACACCTTC | CASSPTGSGYTF
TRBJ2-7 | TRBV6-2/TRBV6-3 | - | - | TGTGCCAGCAGTTCCCATCCAGGAGGGAGTTCCTCCTACGAGCAGTACTTC | CASSSHPGGSSSYEQYF
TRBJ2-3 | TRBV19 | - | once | TGTGCCAGTAGTCTACAAACAGATGCAGATACGCAGTATTTT | CASSLQTDADTQYF
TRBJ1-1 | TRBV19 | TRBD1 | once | TGTGCGCTCAGGGGGGCAGGTCAAACGAACACTGAAGCTTTCTTT | CALRGAGQTNTEAFF
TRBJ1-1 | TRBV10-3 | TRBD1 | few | TGTGCCATCAGTGAGTCTGGGACAGGGGGCAGGAGCACTGAAGCTTTCTTT | CAISESGTGGRSTEAFF
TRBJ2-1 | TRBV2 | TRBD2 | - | TGTGCCAGCACCAAACGGGGACTAGCGGGAGAGGGTGAGCAGTTCTTC | CASTKRGLAGEGEQFF
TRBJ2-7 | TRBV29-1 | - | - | TGCAGCGTTGAAGTGCAGGACTACTACGAGCAGTACTTC | CSVEVQDYYEQYF
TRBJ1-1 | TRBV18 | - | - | TGTGCCAGCTCACGCGCCGGGTCTGAAGCTTTCTTT | CASSRAGSEAFF
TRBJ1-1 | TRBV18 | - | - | TGTGCCAGCTCACCGGGGGGGCAAACTGAAGCTTTCTTT | CASSPGGQTEAFF